This T cell receptor beta chain was retrieved from a study of blood T cell repertoires in COVID-19. Source study methods: Scientists estimated how many nucleated cells there were by amplifying reference gene primers. The method was immunoSEQ multiplex PCR; TCRdb's version includes in-frame clones alone and lacks a portion of them. V, J and clone size derive from that table, while D and trimming were established from the DNA sequence. The sample yields roughly 30,000 clones, roughly 90% seen once. Germline CDR1 is SEHNR and CDR2 is FQNEAQ (reference sequence). V was clipped by 10 bases and J by 0 bases; unmatched bases: 5. The CDR3 extends over 14 amino acids.

Sequenced input: peripheral blood. The chain is built from TRBV7-9 and TRBJ2-2; 7 bases agree with TRBD1. This clonotype was obtained from a human donor in a cohort sampled during active COVID-19. The DNA for the CDR3 is TGTGCCACTACCGGGACAGCGAACACCGGGGAGCTGTTTTTT. Its translation: CATTGTANTGELFF.